This T cell receptor (beta chain) was captured in a study of PD-L1 blockade in urothelial cancer. In the study overall: Patients' histories included 0 to 3 prior chemotherapy regimens. Reported median T cell count for blood samples was some 140,000.

Germline CDR1 and CDR2: SQVTM and ANQGSEA. The ends were cut back, 2 bases at V and 2 bases at J, with 10 bases in the middle. CDR3 length: 13 residues. Per patient, between 1 and 8 samples were collected at pretreatment and on-treatment time points. Spiked synthetic TCR analogs estimated absolute template abundance per PCR. Assay: immunoSEQ multiplex PCR; the TCRdb copy retains only in-frame clones and omits some. Seen here are about 21,000 clones, around 90% observed once, and the top ten hold 15% to 20%. This receptor was obtained from a woman aged 60 to 75 with urothelial cancer. The sample here was PBMCs, taken around atezolizumab (anti-PD-L1) treatment. J is TRBJ2-7 and V is TRBV29-1; D gene ambiguous. The CDR3 bases are TGCAGCGTTGAATTCACGAGTACCTACGAGCAGTACTTC. Amino acid sequence: CSVEFTSTYEQYF.